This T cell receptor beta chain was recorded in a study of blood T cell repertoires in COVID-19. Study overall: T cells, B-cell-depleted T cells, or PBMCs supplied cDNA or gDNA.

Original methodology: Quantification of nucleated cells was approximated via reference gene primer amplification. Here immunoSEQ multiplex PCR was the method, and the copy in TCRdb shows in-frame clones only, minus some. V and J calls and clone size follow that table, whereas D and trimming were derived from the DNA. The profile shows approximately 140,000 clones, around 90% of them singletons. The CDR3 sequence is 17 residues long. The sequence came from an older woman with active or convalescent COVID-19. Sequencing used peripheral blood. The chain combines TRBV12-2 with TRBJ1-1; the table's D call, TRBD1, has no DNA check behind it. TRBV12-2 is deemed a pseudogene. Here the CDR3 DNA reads TGTGCAAGTCGCTTAGATCCAGGGCACGGTGGGGACACTGAAGCTTTCTTT. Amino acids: CASRLDPGHGGDTEAFF.